A single sample gave rise to the 3 T cell receptor beta chains below, sequenced in a study of blood T cell repertoires in COVID-19. Clones were read by immunoSEQ multiplex PCR, and TCRdb kept only the in-frame ones, dropping some. Seen here are some 250,000 clones, 86% observed once, and the top ten hold approximately 2%. What was sequenced was peripheral blood. The receptor set was obtained from a man in his thirties or forties with active or convalescent COVID-19.

The V gene is TRBV12-3 or TRBV12-4, the J gene TRBJ1-1, with D possibly being TRBD1 (6 bases). The CDR3 runs 13 residues. The germline V and J ends were trimmed by 6 bases and 6 bases, with 14 bases remaining between them. The CDR3 here is CASRKIAGAEAFF. DNA for the CDR3: TGTGCCAGCAGAAAGATCGCAGGGGCTGAAGCTTTCTTT.

The V gene is TRBV6-5, the J gene TRBJ2-1, with D tentatively TRBD2 (6 bases). CDR3 length equals 11 residues. Germline CDR1 MNHEY, CDR2 SVGAGI. V lost 5 bases and J lost 12, with 11 bases in between. CDR3: CASSPGVGQFF. The CDR3 DNA sequence: TGTGCCAGCAGTCCGGGGGTCGGGCAGTTCTTC.

There are a few counts of this clone. The chain employs TRBV3-1 (or the pseudogene TRBV3-2) and TRBJ1-1; no reliable D call. This CDR3 is 15 amino acids long. V was shortened by 1 base and J by 0 bases, with 9 bases between the two germline ends. Germline CDR1 LGHDT, CDR2 YNNKEL (reference sequence). The CDR3 region has the DNA TGTGCCAGCAGCCAAGGGCGGTCCCTGAACACTGAAGCTTTCTTT. Translation gives CASSQGRSLNTEAFF.